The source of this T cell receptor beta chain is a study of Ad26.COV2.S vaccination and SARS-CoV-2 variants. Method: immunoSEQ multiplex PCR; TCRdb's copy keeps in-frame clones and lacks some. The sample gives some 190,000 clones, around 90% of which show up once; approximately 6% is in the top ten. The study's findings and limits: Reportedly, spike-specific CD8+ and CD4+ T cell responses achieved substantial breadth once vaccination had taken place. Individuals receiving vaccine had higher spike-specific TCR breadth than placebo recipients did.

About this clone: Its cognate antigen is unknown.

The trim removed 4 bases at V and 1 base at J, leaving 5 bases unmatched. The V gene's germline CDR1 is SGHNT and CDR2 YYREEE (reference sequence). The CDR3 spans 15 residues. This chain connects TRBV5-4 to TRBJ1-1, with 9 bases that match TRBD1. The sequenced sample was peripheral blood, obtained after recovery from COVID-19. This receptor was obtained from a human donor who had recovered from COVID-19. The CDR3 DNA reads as TGTGCCAGCAGCACTGGACAGGGGCGGAACACTGAAGCTTTCTTT. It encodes CASSTGQGRNTEAFF. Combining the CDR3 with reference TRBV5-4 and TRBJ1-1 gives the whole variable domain ETGVTQSPTHLIKTRGQQVTLRCSSQSGHNTVSWYQQALGQGPQFIFQYYREEENGRGNFPPRFSGLQFPNYSSELNVNALELDDSALYLCASSTGQGRNTEAFFGQGTRLTVV.